This T cell receptor beta chain was obtained from a study of T cell responses to AZD1222 COVID-19 vaccine. Recipients boosted at about 4 weeks or about 12 weeks are pooled. Generated by immunoSEQ multiplex PCR, the TCRdb table keeps only in-frame clones and is missing some. In the table there are tens of thousands of clones, roughly three quarters of which are singletons. This CDR3 is 16 amino acids long. Trimming removed 0 bases at V and 2 bases at J, with 13 bases between. Germline-derived CDR1 and CDR2 are LNHDA and SQIVND (reference sequence). This sequence was found in an adult who received the AZD1222 COVID-19 vaccine. Here the sequenced sample was peripheral blood, taken 28 days after the second AZD1222 dose. The rearrangement joins TRBV19 to TRBJ1-2; no clear D. DNA of the CDR3: TGTGCCAGTAGTATAGACCCTTTGGGCAGAAACTATGGCTACACCTTC. Its translation: CASSIDPLGRNYGYTF.